This paragraph reports one T cell receptor (beta chain). The antigen is not known. This specimen belongs to a study of T-cell reconstitution after alpha-beta-depleted transplantation in children. Study conclusions and caveats: Expanded graft clones numbering several hundred reportedly gave rise to alpha-beta T cells about two months after transplant.

Unique molecular identifiers were incorporated when the TCRbeta library was constructed. TCRdb re-analysed the PCR reads in MiXCR, keeping a single row per CDR3 protein. This sample has some 830,000 distinct CDR3 sequences, with under 20% found just once. The sequence came from a male patient aged 5 to 17 who had a stem cell transplant for acute lymphoblastic leukemia, so the T cells may come from the graft donor. This specimen was PBMCs, mostly from graft donor cells, taken 360 days after TCRalphabeta/CD19-depleted stem cell transplant.

This chain's CDR3 is CASSADTLFYSNQPQHF. CDR3 in DNA: TGTGCCAGCAGTGCTGACACGTTATTTTATAGCAATCAGCCCCAGCATTTT. The chain joins TRBV6-1 to TRBJ1-5; no clear D. V shed 4 bases and J shed 0 bases, with 16 bases lying between them. This CDR3 contains 17 residues. CDR1 is MNHNS and CDR2 is SASEGT in the germline V gene.